These 25 T cell receptor beta chains were sequenced from one sample in a study of vaccination effects on CD4 cells after COVID-19 (dated by TCRdb to the early 2020s). The ViraFEST assay stimulated PBMC with viral peptide pools and then used TCR sequencing to identify antigen-specific CD4+ T cell clonotypes by expansion. After 10 days of culture, CD4+ T cells were isolated with the EasySep CD4+ T cell isolation kit. Each participant received two doses of an mRNA SARS-CoV-2 vaccine, either BNT162b2 or mRNA-1273. For these TCRs, the target antigens are not known. Libraries were constructed by the immunoSEQ multiplex PCR assay. TCRdb took over this immuneACCESS table, retaining in-frame rearrangements with V and J assigned. Such tables are incomplete; in checked studies, under half of the missing clones stem from an unresolved V gene, and the remainder is unexplained. The table for this sample lists 60,000 to 90,000 clones; around 81% of them were counted only once. The top ten clonotypes cover 1.2% of the sample.

Material: CD4+ T cells from PBMCs cultured with HCoV-229E spike peptides, obtained after COVID-19 vaccination. According to the study, the label for this sample's cell subset or site signals: HCoV-229E spike overlapping peptide pool stimulation. The source is a human donor who received a COVID-19 vaccine.

The CDR3: CASSLGIMETQYF. The CDR3 nucleotides are TGTGCCAGCAGCTTGGGTATTATGGAGACCCAGTACTTC. The chain carries TRBV5-8 and TRBJ2-5; D is undetermined. With 0 bases removed from V and 5 bases from J, the gap between germline ends came to 8 bases. The CDR3 totals 13 residues. CDR1 SGHTS and CDR2 YDEGEE come from the germline V gene.

The chain employs TRBV7-2 and TRBJ2-7, with D possibly TRBD2 on 6 matching bases. V lost 2 bases to trimming and J lost 0 bases, with 20 bases between them. CDR1 and CDR2 (germline): SGHTA, FQGNSA. This CDR3 comprises 18 residues. CDR3 coding DNA: TGTGCCAGCAGCTTACGAGGAGGGGAAGACGGAAGCTCCTACGAGCAGTACGTC. It translates to CASSLRGGEDGSSYEQYV.

The chain employs TRBV6-5 and TRBJ2-4; no clear D. Trimming stripped 0 bases from V and 7 bases from J, with 10 bases between. The CDR3 is 14 amino acids. Germline V CDR1 and CDR2: MNHEY, SVGAGI. The CDR3 DNA reads as TGTGCCAGCAGTTACTCTAGTTATCGCAACATTCAGTACTTC. This codes for CASSYSSYRNIQYF.

This chain connects TRBV30 to TRBJ2-3, with 8 bases that match TRBD1. V was clipped by 3 bases and J by 3 bases; unmatched bases: 8. CDR1 and CDR2 from the germline V gene are GTSNPN and SVGIG (reference sequence). This CDR3 has 15 residues. In DNA, the CDR3 is TGTGCCTGGAGGGGAAGGACAGGGAGGACAGATACGCAGTATTTT. Translated, it gives CAWRGRTGRTDTQYF.

This rearrangement joins TRBV27 to TRBJ2-1, with TRBD1 identical over 8 bases. Germline CDR1 MNHEY, CDR2 SMNVEV (reference sequence). V shed 5 bases, J shed 3 bases, and the junction held 9 bases outside the gene matches. This CDR3 contains 16 residues. DNA for the CDR3: TGTGCCAGCAGTGTGATCCCCGGGACAGGCTACAATGAGCAGTTCTTC. Amino acids: CASSVIPGTGYNEQFF.

J is TRBJ1-2 and V is TRBV7-8; D ambiguous. Per germline, CDR1 SGHVS and CDR2 FQNEAQ. Trimming pared 5 bases from V and 3 bases from J, leaving 10 bases between. The CDR3 length is 13 residues. The CDR3 DNA reads as TGTGCCAGCAGCCGTAACAGAGACTATGGCTACACCTTC. Encoded protein: CASSRNRDYGYTF.

This rearrangement joins TRBV2 to TRBJ2-5; D is perhaps TRBD2 (6 bases). The V gene lost 2 bases and the J gene lost 5 bases, with 15 bases spanning the gap. CDR3 length equals 15 residues. CDR1 and CDR2 from the germline V gene are SNHLY and FYNNEI. The CDR3 DNA is TGTGCCAGCAGTGAAACGGGAGCCCGCGGGGAGACCCAGTACTTC. It is translated as CASSETGARGETQYF.

J is TRBJ2-4 and V is TRBV10-3; D is perhaps TRBD1 or TRBD2 (6 bases each). The CDR3 sequence is 13 residues long. The V gene lost 2 bases and the J gene lost 9 bases, with 11 bases spanning the gap. Per the germline V gene, CDR1 is ENHRY and CDR2 is SYGVKD. The CDR3 reads CAISERSGAIQYF. The CDR3 DNA reads TGTGCCATCAGTGAGAGGTCGGGGGCCATTCAGTACTTC.

V gene TRBV9 combines with J gene TRBJ2-6; 9 positions match TRBD1. The CDR3 has 16 amino acids. Losses at the gene ends were 2 bases for V and 4 bases for J; bases not matched to a gene: 4. Germline V CDR1 and CDR2: SGDLS, YYNGEE. The CDR3 DNA sequence: TGTGCCAGCAGCGTCACAGGGGGCTTGGGGGCCAACGTCCTGACTTTC. Protein product: CASSVTGGLGANVLTF. The full variable domain, rest sourced from reference TRBV9 and TRBJ2-6, is DSGVTQTPKHLITATGQRVTLRCSPRSGDLSVYWYQQSLDQGLQFLIQYYNGEERAKGNILERFSAQQFPDLHSELNLSSLELGDSALYFCASSVTGGLGANVLTFGAGSRLTVL.

This clone occurred once. The rearrangement uses TRBV6-1 and TRBJ1-4; D gene ambiguous. The CDR3 has 13 residues. The V gene's germline CDR1 is MNHNS and CDR2 SASEGT. Trimming shortened V by 3 bases and J by 8 bases, and 10 bases separated the two germline ends. The CDR3 region is CASSETRNEKLFF. CDR3 coding DNA: TGTGCCAGCAGTGAGACACGTAACGAAAAACTGTTTTTT.

The chain couples TRBV2 to TRBJ2-2; 7 nucleotides agree with TRBD2. Trimming took 6 bases from V and 0 from J; bases not matched to a gene: 1. The germline V gene has CDR1 SNHLY and CDR2 FYNNEI. The CDR3 runs 14 residues. This CDR3 reads CASRLAANTGELFF. DNA for the CDR3: TGTGCCAGCAGGCTAGCGGCGAACACCGGGGAGCTGTTTTTT.

This chain joins TRBV5-4 and TRBJ2-7; the D is unclear. CDR3 length: 15 amino acids. The germline V gene encodes CDR1 SGHNT and CDR2 YYREEE (reference sequence). The germline V and J ends were trimmed by 0 bases and 5 bases, with 15 bases remaining between them. Here the CDR3 reads CASSLEPTVLDEQYV. The CDR3 bases are TGTGCCAGCAGCTTGGAGCCGACGGTACTGGACGAGCAGTACGTC.

The V gene is TRBV29-1, the J gene TRBJ1-2; 7 positions agree with TRBD1. Germline CDR1 and CDR2: SQVTM and ANQGSEA. The CDR3 is made up of 13 amino acids. V trimming: 5 bases; J trimming: 1 base; junction bases outside the gene matches: 4. This CDR3 reads CSVPGQINYGYTF. In DNA form, the CDR3 reads TGCAGCGTTCCGGGACAGATTAACTATGGCTACACCTTC.

This sequence joins TRBV15 and TRBJ1-5; 7 nucleotides match TRBD1. This CDR3 is built from 15 residues. The junction had 7 bases not matched to a gene; V was cut back by 2 bases and J by 6 bases. From germline, CDR1 is LNHNV and CDR2 YYDKDF (reference sequence). The CDR3 DNA reads TGTGCCACCAGCAGACAAACAGGGGATCTTCAGCCCCAGCATTTT. It specifies CATSRQTGDLQPQHF.

The table lists this clone with a count of one. The V call is TRBV5-1, the J call TRBJ2-1, with D possibly being TRBD2 (7 bases). The CDR3 extends over 15 amino acids. From germline, CDR1 is SGHRS and CDR2 YFSETQ. Between the trimmed V and J ends, which lost 5 bases and 6 bases, there was a span of 18 bases. CDR3 region: CASRMGGGALNEQFF. Here the CDR3 DNA reads TGCGCCAGCAGAATGGGAGGGGGGGCCCTCAATGAGCAGTTCTTC.

V is TRBV3-1 (or the pseudogene TRBV3-2) and J is TRBJ1-5; D remains unclear. Between the trimmed V and J ends, which lost 4 bases and 6 bases, there was a span of 10 bases. The germline gives CDR1 LGHDT, CDR2 YNNKEL (reference sequence). The CDR3 consists of 13 residues. CDR3 amino acids: CASSPSGFQPQHF. CDR3 bases: TGTGCCAGCAGCCCTTCGGGCTTTCAGCCCCAGCATTTT.

In its sample, this clone was seen a few times. The gene calls are TRBV5-1 and TRBJ1-6; D possibly corresponds to TRBD1 (5 bases). Trimming cost V 7 bases and J 7 bases, with 15 bases left between them. Germline V gene data show CDR1 as SGHRS and CDR2 as YFSETQ. The CDR3 runs to 14 residues. The CDR3 DNA follows: TGCGCCAGCCAGGGTGAGGGAAGCAATTCACCCCTCCACTTT. Its translation is CASQGEGSNSPLHF.

CDR3 bases: TGTGCCAGCAGCTCAGCCAGGGCGGCGCTTAATGAAAAACTGTTTTTT. The encoded protein is CASSSARAALNEKLFF. V gene TRBV7-9 combines with J gene TRBJ1-4, with a tentative D call TRBD1 (5 bases). Trimming pared 4 bases from V and 4 bases from J, leaving 16 bases between. Germline values: CDR1 SEHNR, CDR2 FQNEAQ (reference sequence). The CDR3 is 16 amino acids.

J is TRBJ2-1 and V is TRBV15; D gene uncertain. CDR3 size: 13 residues. Deletions cut 0 bases from V and 6 bases from J, with 6 bases between. Germline V gives CDR1 LNHNV, CDR2 YYDKDF (reference sequence). The CDR3 DNA reads as TGTGCCACCAGCAGAGACAGGTTCAATGAGCAGTTCTTC. This sequence encodes CATSRDRFNEQFF.

This chain uses TRBV6-2 or TRBV6-3 with TRBJ2-5; D may match TRBD1 or TRBD2 (5 bases each). The germline V and J ends were trimmed by 5 bases and 7 bases, with 11 bases remaining between them. The CDR3 spans 12 residues. Germline CDR1 and CDR2: MNHEY and SVGEGT. CDR3 region: CASSRTRGTQYF. The CDR3 DNA reads TGTGCCAGCAGTCGGACACGGGGGACCCAGTACTTC.

Written as DNA, the CDR3 is TGTGCCAGCTCACCATCGATTTGGGGGGAGGACACTGAAGCTTTCTTT. Encoded protein: CASSPSIWGEDTEAFF. The chain has TRBV18 and TRBJ1-1; possibly TRBD1 for D (5 bases). This CDR3 spans 16 amino acids. Looked up from germline, CDR1 is KGHSH and CDR2 is LQKENI. Trimming removed 2 bases at V and 3 bases at J, with 16 bases between. The variable domain in full, with the rest retrieved from reference TRBV18 and TRBJ1-1, is NAGVMQNPRHLVRRRGQEARLRCSPMKGHSHVYWYRQLPEEGLKFMVYLQKENIIDESGMPKERFSAEFPKEGPSILRIQQVVRGDSAAYFCASSPSIWGEDTEAFFGQGTRLTVV.

V and J are TRBV6-5 and TRBJ2-5; possibly TRBD1 or TRBD2 for D (5 bases each). CDR3 size: 13 residues. Germline V CDR1 and CDR2: MNHEY, SVGAGI. The V and J ends lost 8 bases and 5 bases respectively, with 15 bases between them. The CDR3 region is CASRSLAGETQYF. DNA of the CDR3: TGTGCCAGCCGAAGTCTAGCAGGGGAGACCCAGTACTTC.

This clone came up a few times. V is TRBV11-2 and J is TRBJ1-2; D ambiguous. Germline-derived CDR1 and CDR2 are SGHAT and FQNNGV. V dropped 6 bases and J dropped 5 bases, with 13 bases sitting between them. The CDR3 contains 13 residues. The DNA of the CDR3 is TGTGCCAGCAGGCCTGGGGTGGGGTATGGCTACACCTTC. Protein: CASRPGVGYGYTF.

The rearrangement links TRBV6-5 to TRBJ2-2; D remains unclear. V was shortened by 7 bases and J by 6 bases, with 15 bases between the two germline ends. The length of the CDR3 is 14 residues. Germline-derived CDR1 and CDR2 are MNHEY and SVGAGI. CDR3 amino acids: CASTRDHNAGELFF. The CDR3 DNA reads TGTGCCAGCACCAGAGACCATAACGCCGGGGAGCTGTTTTTT.

This chain joins TRBV25-1 and TRBJ2-3; a weak D match, TRBD1 (5 bases). Looked up from germline, CDR1 is MGHDK and CDR2 is SYGVNS. Trimming cost V 7 bases and J 2 bases, with 10 bases left between them. The CDR3 runs to 13 residues. CDR3 residues: CASTGHLTDTQYF. CDR3 sequence (DNA): TGTGCCAGCACCGGACACCTCACAGATACGCAGTATTTT.